This T cell receptor (beta chain) stems from a study of molecular identifiers for immune sequencing clone quantification (dated by TCRdb to the late 2010s). At the level of the whole study: For a replicate experiment, RNA from around 20,000 or 100,000 naive CD8 T cells was divided into five aliquots, and four of the five aliquots were sequenced. CD8 T cells were used in a methods study to benchmark molecular-identifier clustering-based TCR repertoire sequencing (MIDCIRS) and TCR RNA copy counting.

The paper as a whole reports these results and caveats: The naive libraries included spiked-in Jurkat TCR RNA (around 9 copies' worth), and this Jurkat TCR RNA is not part of the donor repertoire. When barcode sub-clustering was omitted, TCR diversity was inflated by chimeric consensus sequences, with chimeras reaching as high as 47%. The sizes of highly expanded clones could end up underestimated when identical TCR molecules share a barcode. Modeling indicated about 3.1 TCR RNA copies recovered per cell, compared with about 9.7 by digital PCR, which implies a capture efficiency of 25% to 35%. Spiked-in Jurkat TCR RNA equal to a single cell's worth was reported to be detectable even within 1,200,000 naive CD8 T cells. In CMV-specific effector cells, clones with more than 20 RNA copies contained over 99% of molecules, whereas in naive cells such clones contained under 1% of molecules.

As for this clonotype: Its antigen remains unidentified. No base-level quality is on record; no much larger clone is a single base apart.

V is pared back by 5 bases and J by 8 bases, with 15 bases lying between the germline termini. From the germline V gene (reference sequence), CDR1 is DFQATT and CDR2 is SNEGSKA. Inclusive of the bounding cysteine and phenylalanine, the CDR3 is 13 residues long. Only CDR3 DNA remains: 39 bases, in frame from the first base. Library generation was performed with PCR. The run used an Illumina HiSeq 4000. Bulk TCR libraries were prepared as previously described, using TCR primers listed in Table S5. The Qiagen AllPrep DNA/RNA kit was used to purify total RNA. Reads from multiple sequencing runs of the same library were pooled before analysis. The paper's data handling went like this. Reads were retained only if their TCR constant sequence matched exactly, and those retained reads were trimmed to 150 nt and grouped according to their 12-nt molecular barcodes. Reads inside each barcode group were sub-clustered using a 15% Levenshtein threshold, and a quality-weighted consensus sequence was constructed for each RNA molecule. Non-functional sequences were filtered out, along with any lower-count sequence sitting one edit away from another sequence. Based on fitting two negative binomial distributions, any barcode sub-cluster with under 20% of the maximum read count was discarded. TCRdb applied fastp at Q25 and MiXCR to the public reads, then kept only in-frame beta chains. Rows with one shared CDR3 protein collapse into an entry with the most common genes and DNA. The V and J calls reflect TCRdb's pipeline rather than the authors' work. The sample data list approximately 670,000 distinct CDR3 sequences, and 15% to 20% of these were observed just once. The ten top clones hold roughly 0.85% of the sample.

Naive CD8 T cell libraries were made from approximately 22,000 to 940,000 sorted cells using 10%, 30% or 50% of purified RNA. Naive CD8 T cells, defined as CD8+CD4-CCR7+CD45RA+, were FACS-sorted into RLT Plus buffer on a BD FACSAria II. To test detection sensitivity, Jurkat RNA equivalent to ten TCR copies was spiked into samples of about 19,000-1,000,000 naive CD8 T cells. Enrichment of CD8 T cells was performed with RosetteSep CD8+ T Cell Enrichment Cocktail and Ficoll-Paque, after which ACK red cell lysis was carried out. The rearranged segments are TRBV20-1 and TRBJ2-2; the D gene could be TRBD1 or TRBD2, each one agreeing over 5 bases. This sequence was found in a human donor in good health. Some libraries in this study had Jurkat cell RNA spiked in. Input material: naive CD8+ T cells from blood, with Jurkat cell RNA spiked in. Sample cell subset or site, as interpreted from the label and publication: FACS-sorted CD8+CD4-CCR7+CD45RA+ naive T cells. CDR3 region: CSASNFGAGELFF. The nucleotide sequence is given as TGCAGTGCTTCTAATTTCGGGGCTGGGGAGCTGTTTTTT.